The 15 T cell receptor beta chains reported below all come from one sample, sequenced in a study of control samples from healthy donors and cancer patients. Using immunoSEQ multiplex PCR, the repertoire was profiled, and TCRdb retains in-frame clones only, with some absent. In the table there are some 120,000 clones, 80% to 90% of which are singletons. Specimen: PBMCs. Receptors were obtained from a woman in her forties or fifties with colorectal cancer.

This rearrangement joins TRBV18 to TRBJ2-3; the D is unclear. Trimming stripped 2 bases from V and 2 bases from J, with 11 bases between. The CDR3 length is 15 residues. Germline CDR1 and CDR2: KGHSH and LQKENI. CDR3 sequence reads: CASSPVGRPTDTQYF. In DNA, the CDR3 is TGTGCCAGCTCACCAGTAGGAAGACCCACAGATACGCAGTATTTT. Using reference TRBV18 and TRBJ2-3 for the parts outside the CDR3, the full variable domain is NAGVMQNPRHLVRRRGQEARLRCSPMKGHSHVYWYRQLPEEGLKFMVYLQKENIIDESGMPKERFSAEFPKEGPSILRIQQVVRGDSAAYFCASSPVGRPTDTQYFGPGTRLTVL.

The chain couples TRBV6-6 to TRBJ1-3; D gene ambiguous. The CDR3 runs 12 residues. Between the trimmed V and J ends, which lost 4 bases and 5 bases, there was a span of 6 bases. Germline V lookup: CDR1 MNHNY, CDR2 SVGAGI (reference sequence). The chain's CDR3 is CASSSPRNTIYF. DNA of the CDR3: TGTGCCAGCAGTTCCCCCCGAAACACCATATATTTT.

In DNA form, the CDR3 reads TGTGCCAGCAGCCTCCATGCTACAGGGACTGGGGCCAACGTCCTGACTTTC. Translation gives CASSLHATGTGANVLTF. The chain has TRBV11-2 and TRBJ2-6, with a weak D call TRBD1 (6 bases). Germline V gene lookup returns CDR1 SGHAT and CDR2 FQNNGV. The V gene lost 5 bases and the J gene lost 2 bases, with 16 bases spanning the gap. There are 17 residues in the CDR3. The full variable domain, in which reference TRBV11-2 and TRBJ2-6 provide the parts outside the CDR3, is EAGVAQSPRYKIIEKRQSVAFWCNPISGHATLYWYQQILGQGPKLLIQFQNNGVVDDSQLPKDRFSAERLKGVDSTLKIQPAKLEDSAVYLCASSLHATGTGANVLTFGAGSRLTVL.

CDR3 in DNA: TGTGCCAGTCTTCCCCTTGGACAGGGTTACTACGAGCAGTACTTC. Translated, it gives CASLPLGQGYYEQYF. The chain carries TRBV5-8 and TRBJ2-7; 8 nucleotides match TRBD1. The J segment lost 3 bases and the V segment lost 8 bases, leaving 13 bases of the junction unmatched. This CDR3 contains 15 residues. Per germline, CDR1 SGHTS and CDR2 YDEGEE.

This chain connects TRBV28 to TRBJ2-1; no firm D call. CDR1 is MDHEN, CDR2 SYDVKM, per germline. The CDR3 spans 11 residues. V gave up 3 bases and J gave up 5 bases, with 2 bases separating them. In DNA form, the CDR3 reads TGTGCCAGCAGTTTGAACAATGAGCAGTTCTTC. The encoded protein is CASSLNNEQFF. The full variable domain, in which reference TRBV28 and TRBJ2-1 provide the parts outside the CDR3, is DVKVTQSSRYLVKRTGEKVFLECVQDMDHENMFWYRQDPGLGLRLIYFSYDVKMKEKGDIPEGYSVSREKKERFSLILESASTNQTSMYLCASSLNNEQFFGPGTRLTVL.

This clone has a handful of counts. CDR3 sequence: CASSLGGTGAGSSYEQYF. The CDR3 nucleotides are TGTGCCAGCAGCTTAGGCGGCACAGGGGCAGGCAGCTCCTACGAGCAGTACTTC. This chain uses TRBV7-8 with TRBJ2-7; 7 nucleotides match TRBD1. This CDR3 is built from 18 residues. Germline loops: CDR1 SGHVS, CDR2 FQNEAQ. The V gene end was trimmed by 1 base and the J gene end by 0 bases; junction bases not matched to a gene: 12.

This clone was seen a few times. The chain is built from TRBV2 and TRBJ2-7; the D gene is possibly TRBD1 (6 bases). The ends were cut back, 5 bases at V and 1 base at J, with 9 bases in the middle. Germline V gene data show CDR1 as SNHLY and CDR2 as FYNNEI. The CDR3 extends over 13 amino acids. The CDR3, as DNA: TGTGCCAGCAGTTTTACAGGGTCCTACGAGCAGTACTTC. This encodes CASSFTGSYEQYF.

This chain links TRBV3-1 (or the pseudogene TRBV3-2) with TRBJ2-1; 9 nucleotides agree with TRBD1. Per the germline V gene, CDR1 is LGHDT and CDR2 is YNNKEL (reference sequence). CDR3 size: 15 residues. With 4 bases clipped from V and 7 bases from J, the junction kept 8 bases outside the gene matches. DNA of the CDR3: TGTGCCAGCAGCCTAATAGGGACAGGGACGAATGAGCAGTTCTTC. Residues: CASSLIGTGTNEQFF.

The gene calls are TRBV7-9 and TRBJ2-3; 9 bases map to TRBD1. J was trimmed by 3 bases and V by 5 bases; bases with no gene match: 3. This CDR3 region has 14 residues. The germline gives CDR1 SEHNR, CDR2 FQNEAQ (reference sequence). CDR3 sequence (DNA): TGTGCCAGCAGCGTGGGACAGGGAACAGATACGCAGTATTTT. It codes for CASSVGQGTDTQYF.

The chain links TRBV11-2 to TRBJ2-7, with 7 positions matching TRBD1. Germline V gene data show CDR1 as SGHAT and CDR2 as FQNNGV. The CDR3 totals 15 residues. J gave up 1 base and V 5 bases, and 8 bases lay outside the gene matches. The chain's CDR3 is CASSPGQDTSYEQYF. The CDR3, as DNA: TGTGCCAGCAGCCCCGGACAGGATACGTCCTACGAGCAGTACTTC. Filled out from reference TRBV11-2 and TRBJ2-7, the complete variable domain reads EAGVAQSPRYKIIEKRQSVAFWCNPISGHATLYWYQQILGQGPKLLIQFQNNGVVDDSQLPKDRFSAERLKGVDSTLKIQPAKLEDSAVYLCASSPGQDTSYEQYFGPGTRLTVT.

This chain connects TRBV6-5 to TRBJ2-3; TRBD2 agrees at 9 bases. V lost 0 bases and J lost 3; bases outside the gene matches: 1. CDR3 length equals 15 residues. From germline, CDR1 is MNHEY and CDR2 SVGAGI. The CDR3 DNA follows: TGTGCCAGCAGTTACTCTAGCGGGGGAACAGATACGCAGTATTTT. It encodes CASSYSSGGTDTQYF.

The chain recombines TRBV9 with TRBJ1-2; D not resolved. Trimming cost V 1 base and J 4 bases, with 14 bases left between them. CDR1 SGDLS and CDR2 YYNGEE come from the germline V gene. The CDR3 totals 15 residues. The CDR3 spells CASSVSGNAFYGYTF. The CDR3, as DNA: TGTGCCAGCAGCGTATCCGGTAATGCGTTCTATGGCTACACCTTC.

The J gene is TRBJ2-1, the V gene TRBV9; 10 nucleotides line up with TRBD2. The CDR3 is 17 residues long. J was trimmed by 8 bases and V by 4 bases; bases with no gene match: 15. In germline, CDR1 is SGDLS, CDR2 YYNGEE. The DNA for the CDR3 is TGTGCCAGCAGCTCCTCCCCTCTAGCGGGAGTTAATGATGAGCAGTTCTTC. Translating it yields CASSSSPLAGVNDEQFF.

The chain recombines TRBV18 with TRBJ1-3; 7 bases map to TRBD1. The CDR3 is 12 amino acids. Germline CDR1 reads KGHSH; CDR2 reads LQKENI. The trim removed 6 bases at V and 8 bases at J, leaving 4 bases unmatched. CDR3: CASSNRGDTIYF. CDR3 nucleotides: TGTGCCAGCTCCAACAGGGGAGACACCATATATTTT.

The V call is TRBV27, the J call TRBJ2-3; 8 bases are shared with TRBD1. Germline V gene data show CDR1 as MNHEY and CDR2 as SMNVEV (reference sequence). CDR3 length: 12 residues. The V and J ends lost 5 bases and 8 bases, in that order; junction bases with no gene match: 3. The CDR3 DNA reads TGTGCCAGCAGTCTCGGACAGGGTACGCAGTATTTT. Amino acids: CASSLGQGTQYF.